This T cell receptor (beta chain) was observed in a study of human T cells and chemical hapten exposure. Findings and caveats of the study: Versus controls, significantly more large CDR3 similarity clusters arose from expanded TCRs.

MiXCR was run by TCRdb on the RACE reads, yielding one entry per CDR3 protein. Of around 380,000 distinct CDR3 sequences in the sample, approximately 5% were seen once. Time point described: patch test 1, 2 weeks after DPC sensitization. Treatment of the sample: therapeutic diphenylcyclopropenone sensitization with weekly scalp DPC. With 9 bases removed from V and 2 bases from J, the gap between germline ends came to 12 bases. Germline CDR1 and CDR2: KGHDR and SFDVKD. The CDR3 is 14 residues long. Turning to this clonotype: Antigen: not known.

V gene TRBV24-1 combines with J gene TRBJ2-2; D gene unclear. The sample here was whole blood, taken in connection with sensitization to the hapten diphenylcyclopropenone (DPC). The TCR comes from a woman aged 50 to 60 with alopecia areata. Some clones in this sample may be carry-over from other donors' samples. DNA of the CDR3: TGTGCCACCCAAGCGAGGTCTAACACCGGGGAGCTGTTTTTT. Protein sequence: CATQARSNTGELFF.